In this sample, the clone carrying this T cell receptor (beta chain) turned up a few times. Its specificity is not known. The source of the sample is a study of CD4 T cells in relation to SARS-CoV-2 and coronaviruses. The method was immunoSEQ multiplex PCR; TCRdb's version includes in-frame clones alone and lacks a portion of them. The profile shows about 26,000 clones, around 75% of them singletons. Before the COVID-19 pandemic, during about 2010-2018, CD4+ T cells were taken from unexposed donors. CD4+ T cells were isolated from the cells after more than nine days of culture. Cells permitting, SARS-CoV-2 S/N and four cold-coronavirus spikes were tested on unexposed-donor CD4+ T cells. The germline V and J ends were trimmed by 0 bases and 1 base, with 7 bases remaining between them. Germline V gives CDR1 SGHNT, CDR2 YYREEE (reference sequence). This CDR3 comprises 14 residues.

What was sequenced was CD4+ T cells from PBMCs, cultured in vitro. The sequence was obtained from a human donor in good health. The chain employs TRBV5-4 and TRBJ1-1, with unresolved D. CDR3 amino acids: CASSLDRANTEAFF. The CDR3 DNA sequence: TGTGCCAGCAGCTTGGACAGAGCGAACACTGAAGCTTTCTTT. Looking up the rest from reference TRBV5-4 and TRBJ1-1 gives the full variable domain: ETGVTQSPTHLIKTRGQQVTLRCSSQSGHNTVSWYQQALGQGPQFIFQYYREEENGRGNFPPRFSGLQFPNYSSELNVNALELDDSALYLCASSLDRANTEAFFGQGTRLTVV.